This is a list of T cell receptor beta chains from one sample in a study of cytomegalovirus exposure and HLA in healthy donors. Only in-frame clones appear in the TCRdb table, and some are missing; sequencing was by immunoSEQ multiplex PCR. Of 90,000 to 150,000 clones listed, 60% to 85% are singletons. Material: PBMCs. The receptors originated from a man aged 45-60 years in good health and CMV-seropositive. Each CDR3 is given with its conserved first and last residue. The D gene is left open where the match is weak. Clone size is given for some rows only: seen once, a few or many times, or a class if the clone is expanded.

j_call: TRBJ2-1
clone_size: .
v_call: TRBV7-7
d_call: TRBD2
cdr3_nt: TGTGCCAGCAGCGAGCGGGAGGGTCTCAATGAGCAGTTCTTC
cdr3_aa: CASSEREGLNEQFF

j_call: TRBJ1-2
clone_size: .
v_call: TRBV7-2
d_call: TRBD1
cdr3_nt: TGTGCCAGCAGCTTAGCCCCGGGACAGGGTGATGGCTACACCTTC
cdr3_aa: CASSLAPGQGDGYTF

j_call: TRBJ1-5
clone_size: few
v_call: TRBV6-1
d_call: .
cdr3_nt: TGTGCCAGCAGTGAATCCGGGTACAGCAATCAGCCCCAGCATTTT
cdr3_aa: CASSESGYSNQPQHF

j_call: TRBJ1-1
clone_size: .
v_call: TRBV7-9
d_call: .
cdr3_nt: TGTGCCAGCAGCACCCAACGGGGGGGGCTTAGAAGCACTGAAGCTTTCTTT
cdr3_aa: CASSTQRGGLRSTEAFF

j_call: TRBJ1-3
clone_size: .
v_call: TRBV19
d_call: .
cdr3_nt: TGTGCCAGTAGGAAGCAAAGGGGTATCTCTGGAAACACCATATATTTT
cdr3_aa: CASRKQRGISGNTIYF

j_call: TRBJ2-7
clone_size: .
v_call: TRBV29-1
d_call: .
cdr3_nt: TGCAGCGTTGGGGGCCCCACTACTGCAACCTACGAGCAGTACTTC
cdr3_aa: CSVGGPTTATYEQYF

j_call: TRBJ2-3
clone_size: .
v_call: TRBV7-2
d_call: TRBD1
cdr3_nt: TGTGCCAGCAGCCAACAGGGGAGAGAAGATACGCAGTATTTT
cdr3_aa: CASSQQGREDTQYF

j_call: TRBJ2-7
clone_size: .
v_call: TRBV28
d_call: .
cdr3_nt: TGTGCCAGCAGGTCAGGGGCAGCGGAGTACGAGCAGTACTTC
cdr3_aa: CASRSGAAEYEQYF

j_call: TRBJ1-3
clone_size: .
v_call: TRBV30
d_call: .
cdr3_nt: TGTGCCTGGAGTTACTCTGGAAACACCATATATTTT
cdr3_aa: CAWSYSGNTIYF

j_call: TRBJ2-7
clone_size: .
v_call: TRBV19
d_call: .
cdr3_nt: TGTGCCAGCTCACAGGGACGGCACTACGAGCAGTACTTC
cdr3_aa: CASSQGRHYEQYF

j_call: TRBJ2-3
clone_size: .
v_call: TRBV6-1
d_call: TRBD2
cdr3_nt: TGTGCCAGCAGTGAAGCGGCGGGAGAGCAAGATACGCAGTATTTT
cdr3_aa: CASSEAAGEQDTQYF

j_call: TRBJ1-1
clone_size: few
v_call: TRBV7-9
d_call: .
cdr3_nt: TGTGCCAGCAGCTGGGGCAGCAACACTGAAGCTTTCTTT
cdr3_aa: CASSWGSNTEAFF

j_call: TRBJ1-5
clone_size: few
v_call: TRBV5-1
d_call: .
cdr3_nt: TGCGCCAGCAGCTTGTCTGGGGCGAGCAATCAGCCCCAGCATTTT
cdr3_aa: CASSLSGASNQPQHF

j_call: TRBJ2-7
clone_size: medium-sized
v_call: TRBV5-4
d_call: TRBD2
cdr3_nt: TGTGCCAGCAGCCCGTCGGCGGGAGGGACCTACGAGCAGTACTTC
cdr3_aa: CASSPSAGGTYEQYF

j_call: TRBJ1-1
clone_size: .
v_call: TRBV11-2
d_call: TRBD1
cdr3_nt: TGTGCCAGCAGCTTGCCCTCAGGGGGCTCTGAAGCTTTCTTT
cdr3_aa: CASSLPSGGSEAFF

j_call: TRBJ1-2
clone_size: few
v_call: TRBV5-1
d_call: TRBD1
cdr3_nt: TGCGCCAGCAGCTCCGATGTGGCAGGGGGATACGGCTACACCTTC
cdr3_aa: CASSSDVAGGYGYTF

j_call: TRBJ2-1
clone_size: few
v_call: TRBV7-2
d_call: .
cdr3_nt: TGTGCCAGCAGCTTCTCGAGGAGCTCCTACAATGAGCAGTTCTTC
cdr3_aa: CASSFSRSSYNEQFF

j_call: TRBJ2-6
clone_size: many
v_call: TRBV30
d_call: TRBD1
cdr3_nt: TGTGCCTGGAGTGGGACAGGGACCTCTGGGGCCAACGTCCTGACTTTC
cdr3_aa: CAWSGTGTSGANVLTF

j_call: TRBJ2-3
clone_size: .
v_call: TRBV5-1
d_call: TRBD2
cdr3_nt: TGCGCCAGCAGCACAGGGACTAGCGGGAGGGCCAGGGATACGCAGTATTTT
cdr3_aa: CASSTGTSGRARDTQYF

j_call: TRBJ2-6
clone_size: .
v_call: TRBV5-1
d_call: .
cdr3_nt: TGCGCCAGCAGCTTGGAGGGGGTGGGGGCCAACGTCCTGACTTTC
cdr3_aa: CASSLEGVGANVLTF

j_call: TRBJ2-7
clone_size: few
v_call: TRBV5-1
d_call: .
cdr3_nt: TGCGCCAGCAGCTTCGATCCGAGCTCCTACGAGCAGTACTTC
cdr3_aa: CASSFDPSSYEQYF

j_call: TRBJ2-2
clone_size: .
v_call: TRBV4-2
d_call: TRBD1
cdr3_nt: TGTGCCAGCAGCCAGGACAGGGCGAACACCGGGGAGCTGTTTTTT
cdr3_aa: CASSQDRANTGELFF

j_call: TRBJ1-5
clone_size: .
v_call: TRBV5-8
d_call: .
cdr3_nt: TGTGCCAGCAGCTTTGCAGGGGTCTCCAATCAGCCCCAGCATTTT
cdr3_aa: CASSFAGVSNQPQHF

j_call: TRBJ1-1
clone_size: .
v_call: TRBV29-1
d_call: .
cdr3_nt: TGCAGCGTTGAACCCGAGTGGGAAGCTTTCTTT
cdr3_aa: CSVEPEWEAFF

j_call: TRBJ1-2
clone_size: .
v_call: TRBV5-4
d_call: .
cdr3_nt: TGTGCCAGCAGCTTAGCGCAGGGCTATGGCTACACCTTC
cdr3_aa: CASSLAQGYGYTF

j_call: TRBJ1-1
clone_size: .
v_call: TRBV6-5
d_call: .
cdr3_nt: TGTGCCAGCAGTTATCGGGGGACTCCCCCTGGGACTGAAGCTTTCTTT
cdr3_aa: CASSYRGTPPGTEAFF

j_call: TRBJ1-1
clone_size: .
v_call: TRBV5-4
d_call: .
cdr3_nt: TGTGCCAGCAGCTTGAGACAGGCGAACACTGAAGCTTTCTTT
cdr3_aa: CASSLRQANTEAFF

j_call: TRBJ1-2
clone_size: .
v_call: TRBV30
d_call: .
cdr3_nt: TGTGCCTGGACCCAGGGTATAGATGGCTACACCTTC
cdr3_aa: CAWTQGIDGYTF

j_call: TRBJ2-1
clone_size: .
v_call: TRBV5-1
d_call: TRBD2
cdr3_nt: TGCGCCAGCAGCTTGGCGGCGGGGGGGCTTGATTTATACAATGAGCAGTTCTTC
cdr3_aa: CASSLAAGGLDLYNEQFF

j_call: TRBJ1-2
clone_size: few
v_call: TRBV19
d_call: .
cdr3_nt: TGTGCCAGTAGTATAATGGCAGGGCAGAACTACACCTTC
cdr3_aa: CASSIMAGQNYTF

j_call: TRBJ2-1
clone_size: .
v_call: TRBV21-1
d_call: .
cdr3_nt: TGTGCCAGCAGCGTTTGGCCAGGCGGGGGGGCTTACAATGAGCAGTTCTTC
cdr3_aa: CASSVWPGGGAYNEQFF

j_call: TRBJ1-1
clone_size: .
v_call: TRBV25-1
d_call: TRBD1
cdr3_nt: TGTGCCAGCAGTCAATTGGGACAGGTGGGGTCCTCGAACACTGAAGCTTTCTTT
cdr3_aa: CASSQLGQVGSSNTEAFF

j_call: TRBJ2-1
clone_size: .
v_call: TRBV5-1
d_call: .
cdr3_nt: TGCGCCAGCAGCAGCGAGCGGCATGGTGAGCAGTTCTTC
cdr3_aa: CASSSERHGEQFF

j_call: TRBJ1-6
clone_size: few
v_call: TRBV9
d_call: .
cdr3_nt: TGTGCCAGCAGCGTTCGTCCTAACAATTCACCCCTCCACTTT
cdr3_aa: CASSVRPNNSPLHF

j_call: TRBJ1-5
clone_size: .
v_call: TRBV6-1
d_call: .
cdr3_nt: TGTGCCAGCAGTCTCCAGGGGCAGCTTAATCAGCCCCAGCATTTT
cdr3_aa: CASSLQGQLNQPQHF

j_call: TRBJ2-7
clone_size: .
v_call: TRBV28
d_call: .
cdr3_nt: TGTGCCAGCAGTCAGACCTACGAGCAGTACTTC
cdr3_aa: CASSQTYEQYF

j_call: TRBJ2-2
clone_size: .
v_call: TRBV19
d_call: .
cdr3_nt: TGTGCCAGCCTACCCCAGGGGGAGGATTTTGGCGGGGAGCTGTTTTTT
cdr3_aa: CASLPQGEDFGGELFF

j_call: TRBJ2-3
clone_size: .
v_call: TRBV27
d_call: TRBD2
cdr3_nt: TGTGCCAGCAGTAGGACTAGCGGGGTCACAGATACGCAGTATTTT
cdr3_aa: CASSRTSGVTDTQYF

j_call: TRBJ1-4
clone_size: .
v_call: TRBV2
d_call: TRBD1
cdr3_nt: TGTGCCAGCAGTGGGGGGACAGGTTATGAAAAACTGTTTTTT
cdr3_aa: CASSGGTGYEKLFF

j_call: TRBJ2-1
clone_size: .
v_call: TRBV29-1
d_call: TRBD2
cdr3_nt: TGCAGCGTTGAAGATCTCCGACTAGCGGGAACCAATGAGCAGTTCTTC
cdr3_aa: CSVEDLRLAGTNEQFF

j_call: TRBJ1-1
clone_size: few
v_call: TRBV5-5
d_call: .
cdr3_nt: TGTGCCAGCAGCTTGGGGTGGCAGGCGGAAGCTTTCTTT
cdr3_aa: CASSLGWQAEAFF